These 16 T cell receptor beta chains were all obtained from the same sample, sequenced in a study of CD8 T cells in ankylosing spondylitis. TCRdb passed the 5' RACE reads through MiXCR, listing each CDR3 protein once. The sample contains a few hundred thousand distinct CDR3 sequences, about 11% of which appear only once. The specimen was blood, either unsorted or a sorted T cell fraction (not recorded which). These TCRs come from a male donor with ankylosing spondylitis or in good health (not recorded which).

This clonotype appeared many times. The genes are TRBV5-5 and TRBJ1-2, with D possibly matching TRBD1 (5 bases). Trimming left V 2 bases short and J 2 bases short, with 13 bases between. CDR1 SGHKS and CDR2 YYEKEE come from the germline V gene (reference sequence). The CDR3 loop spans 15 amino acids. CDR3 sequence reads: CASSLYREGNYGYTF. CDR3 bases: TGTGCCAGCAGCTTATACCGCGAGGGGAACTATGGCTACACCTTC. The complete variable domain, with remaining parts taken from reference TRBV5-5 and TRBJ1-2, reads DAGVTQSPTHLIKTRGQQVTLRCSPISGHKSVSWYQQVLGQGPQFIFQYYEKEERGRGNFPDRFSARQFPNYSSELNVNALLLGDSALYLCASSLYREGNYGYTFGSGTRLTVV.

This clonotype was detected only once. A much larger clone differs from this one at a single base, so this may be a read error. The chain combines TRBV20-1 with TRBJ2-5; D is unclear. Looked up from germline, CDR1 is DFQATT and CDR2 is SNEGSKA (reference sequence). This CDR3 spans 13 amino acids. CDR3 nucleotides: TGCAGTTCTAGTTCGGCCTCCCAAGAGACCCAGTACTTC. Translating gives CSSSSASQETQYF.

As concerns this clonotype: This clone may be a read error of a much larger clone one base away. The chain has TRBV7-9 and TRBJ1-1, with D unclear. The CDR3 length is 11 residues. The V gene's germline CDR1 is SEHNR and CDR2 FQNEAQ (reference sequence). CDR3 in DNA: TGTGCCAGCACCGGTTACACTGAAGCTTCCTTT. Its translation is CASTGYTEASF.

The V and J genes are TRBV20-1 and TRBJ2-3; 11 nucleotides match TRBD2. After removal of 6 bases from V and 1 base from J, the junction contained 9 bases not matched to a gene. From germline, CDR1 is DFQATT and CDR2 SNEGSKA (reference sequence). The length of the CDR3 is 16 residues. CDR3 coding DNA: TGCAGTGCGTGGGATAGCGGGGGGGCGGGCACAGATACGCAGTATTTT. Its protein is CSAWDSGGAGTDTQYF.

This rearrangement joins TRBV29-1 to TRBJ1-2; 10 bases are shared with TRBD1. Per the germline V gene, CDR1 is SQVTM and CDR2 is ANQGSEA. The CDR3 loop spans 13 amino acids. V lost 2 bases and J lost 6; bases outside the gene matches: 3. The CDR3 DNA is TGCAGCGTTGAACGACAGGGGGCGGATGGCTACACCTTC. Its protein product is CSVERQGADGYTF.

A few counts support this clonotype. The rearrangement joins TRBV20-1 to TRBJ1-2, with 8 bases aligning to TRBD1. This CDR3 comprises 14 residues. CDR1 DFQATT and CDR2 SNEGSKA come from the germline V gene (reference sequence). V shed 5 bases, J shed 3 bases, and the junction held 8 bases outside the gene matches. The CDR3 protein is CSASRPGQDYGYTF. The CDR3 DNA reads TGCAGTGCTTCCCGACCGGGACAGGACTATGGCTACACCTTC.

This clonotype came up many times. The chain is built from TRBV12-3 or TRBV12-4 and TRBJ2-7; TRBD2 is a possible D gene (5 bases). Between the trimmed V and J ends, which lost 5 bases and 0 bases, there was a span of 17 bases. This CDR3 contains 16 residues. CDR3 sequence reads: CASSPHTGNHSYEQYF. The CDR3 nucleotides are TGTGCCAGCAGTCCTCATACCGGGAACCACTCCTACGAGCAGTACTTC.

This clonotype was seen at least ten times. The J gene is TRBJ2-6, the V gene TRBV20-1, with TRBD1 as a possible D gene (5 bases). This CDR3 spans 16 amino acids. V lost 5 bases, J lost 0 bases, and 14 bases lay in between. CDR1 and CDR2 (germline): DFQATT, SNEGSKA (reference sequence). CDR3 nucleotides: TGCAGTGCTGTAGGGGTCCTTGGCTCTGGGGCCAACGTCCTGACTTTC. This sequence encodes CSAVGVLGSGANVLTF.

The chain is built from TRBV12-3 or TRBV12-4 and TRBJ2-6; D is uncertain. There are 16 residues in the CDR3. Trimming removed 0 bases at V and 0 bases at J, with 6 bases between. This CDR3 reads CASSLALSSGANVLTF. The CDR3 nucleotides are TGTGCCAGCAGTTTAGCGCTTTCCTCTGGGGCCAACGTCCTGACTTTC.

This clonotype was picked up a small number of times. V is TRBV28 and J is TRBJ1-4, with 10 bases that match TRBD1. Trimming removed 6 bases from V and 8 bases from J; junction bases left unmatched: 6. CDR1 is MDHEN, CDR2 SYDVKM, per germline. The CDR3 extends over 14 amino acids. CDR3: CASRGTGDAEKLFF. The CDR3, as DNA: TGTGCCAGCAGGGGGACAGGGGACGCGGAAAAACTGTTTTTT.

This clonotype has at least ten counts. The chain links TRBV5-1 to TRBJ2-3; D not resolved. Per the germline V gene, CDR1 is SGHRS and CDR2 is YFSETQ. Between the trimmed V and J ends, which lost 4 bases and 2 bases, there was a span of 11 bases. This CDR3 has 14 amino acids. DNA for the CDR3: TGCGCCAGCAGCCTCCCTGCCCTCACAGATACGCAGTATTTT. Translation gives CASSLPALTDTQYF.

This clonotype has ten or more counts. This rearrangement joins TRBV3-1 to TRBJ2-5; TRBD1 might be the D (6 bases). V was pared by 1 base and J by 4 bases, with 16 bases between. The CDR3 totals 16 residues. Germline-derived CDR1 and CDR2 are LGHDT and YNNKEL (reference sequence). In DNA form, the CDR3 reads TGTGCCAGCAGCCAAGTAGGCAGGGGATCGATAGAGACCCAGTACTTC. This translates into CASSQVGRGSIETQYF.

This clonotype appeared a few times. J is TRBJ2-6 and V is TRBV7-2; D is unresolved. CDR1 is SGHTA and CDR2 is FQGNSA in the germline V gene. The V gene lost 9 bases and the J gene lost 2 bases, with 11 bases spanning the gap. The CDR3 spans 14 residues. This CDR3 reads CASTLRAGANVLTF. The DNA for the CDR3 is TGTGCCAGTACGCTGAGAGCTGGGGCCAACGTCCTGACTTTC.

This clonotype was seen a handful of times. CDR3 amino acids: CASSGRDRVFYYEQYF. The CDR3, as DNA: TGTGCCAGCAGCGGCCGGGACAGGGTCTTCTACTACGAGCAGTACTTC. The chain has TRBV21-1 and TRBJ2-7; no check of the table's D call, TRBD1, against the DNA was made. TRBV21-1 is labeled a pseudogene. This CDR3 spans 16 amino acids.

This clonotype was observed at least ten times. The J gene is TRBJ2-7, the V gene TRBV12-3 or TRBV12-4, with D possibly matching TRBD1 (6 bases). This CDR3 is 13 amino acids long. The V end lost 7 bases, the J end lost 6 bases, and 16 bases lay between the germline ends. The CDR3: CASNPGHLGEQYF. CDR3 nucleotides: TGTGCCAGCAACCCGGGACACCTTGGCGAGCAGTACTTC.

The CDR3 sequence: CASSRDTGKNTGELFF. CDR3 DNA: TGTGCCAGTAGTAGAGATACCGGGAAGAACACCGGGGAGCTGTTTTTT. The chain employs TRBV19 and TRBJ2-2, with TRBD2 as a possible D gene (5 bases). Between the trimmed V and J ends, which lost 4 bases and 1 base, there was a span of 13 bases. Looked up from germline, CDR1 is LNHDA and CDR2 is SQIVND (reference sequence). The CDR3 runs to 16 residues. The full variable domain, in which reference TRBV19 and TRBJ2-2 provide the parts outside the CDR3, is DGGITQSPKYLFRKEGQNVTLSCEQNLNHDAMYWYRQDPGQGLRLIYYSQIVNDFQKGDIAEGYSVSREKKESFPLTVTSAQKNPTAFYLCASSRDTGKNTGELFFGEGSRLTVL.